The 22 T cell receptor beta chains below were found in one sample sequenced in a study of lymphopenia after photon versus proton radiotherapy. Only in-frame clones appear in the TCRdb table, and some are missing; sequencing was by immunoSEQ multiplex PCR. The table has roughly 150,000 clones, around nine tenths seen once; the top ten hold approximately 4.6%. The sample consisted of peripheral blood, taken from a patient treated with photon-based radiotherapy. All receptors come from a man in his fifties with gastric cancer.

The J gene is TRBJ2-3, the V gene TRBV11-2; the D gene is possibly TRBD2 (6 bases). The CDR3 is 15 residues long. Germline assignment: CDR1 SGHAT and CDR2 FQNNGV. Trimming cost V 4 bases and J 2 bases, with 13 bases left between them. The chain's CDR3 is CASSSGERNTDTQYF. The CDR3 nucleotides read TGTGCCAGCAGCTCGGGGGAGCGGAACACAGATACGCAGTATTTT.

V gene TRBV30 combines with J gene TRBJ2-7; D is perhaps TRBD1 (6 bases). The V gene's germline CDR1 is GTSNPN and CDR2 SVGIG (reference sequence). The germline V and J ends were trimmed by 4 bases and 1 base, with 20 bases remaining between them. CDR3 size: 16 residues. CDR3 DNA sequence: TGTGCCTGGACCCGGACAGTTGCCGCCCCTTCCTACGAGCAGTACTTC. Translation gives CAWTRTVAAPSYEQYF.

This clone appeared a single time. The chain has TRBV2 and TRBJ1-3; unclear D gene. Germline assignment: CDR1 SNHLY and CDR2 FYNNEI. V lost 5 bases, J lost 4 bases, and 9 bases lay in between. There are 13 residues in the CDR3. In DNA form, the CDR3 reads TGTGCCAGCAGTTGGGGAGGGGGAAACACCATATATTTT. Translation gives CASSWGGGNTIYF.

The V gene is TRBV6-5, the J gene TRBJ2-7, with 8 bases matching TRBD1. The CDR3 consists of 15 residues. With 5 bases clipped from V and 0 bases from J, the junction kept 6 bases outside the gene matches. Germline V gene lookup returns CDR1 MNHEY and CDR2 SVGAGI. The CDR3 sequence: CASSTWDRSSYEQYF. The CDR3 region has the DNA TGTGCCAGCAGTACATGGGACAGGAGCTCCTACGAGCAGTACTTC.

A remark on this clone: Compared with germline, one end of the junction differs, possibly owing to a read error. J is TRBJ2-1 and V is TRBV27; 8 bases are a match to TRBD2. The CDR3 consists of 15 residues. Germline CDR1 MNHEY, CDR2 SMNVEV (reference sequence). The CDR3 sequence: CASRPRILAGANMLF. The CDR3 DNA is TGTGCCAGCAGACCCCGGATTCTAGCGGGTGCAAACATGCTCTTC.

V and J are TRBV6-6 and TRBJ2-2; D is undetermined. The CDR3 sequence is 12 residues long. Trimming pared 0 bases from V and 4 bases from J, leaving 0 bases between. Germline V gene data show CDR1 as MNHNY and CDR2 as SVGAGI (reference sequence). The CDR3 DNA sequence: TGTGCCAGCAGTTACTCCACCGGGGAGCTGTTTTTT. The encoded protein is CASSYSTGELFF.

This clone has only one observation. This sequence may be a read error, since a much larger clone differs from it by one base. The CDR3 ends on some other residue instead of the conserved phenylalanine or tryptophan, so this is likely a read error. This CDR3 reads CASSETSGRSYEQYL. CDR3 nucleotide sequence: TGCGCCAGCAGTGAGACTAGCGGGAGGTCCTACGAGCAGTACCTC. This rearrangement joins TRBV10-1 to TRBJ2-7, with 12 bases matching TRBD2. V lost 2 bases to trimming and J lost 1 base; unmatched junction nucleotides: 0. Germline values: CDR1 WNHNN, CDR2 SYGVQD (reference sequence). This CDR3 region has 15 residues.

The chain has TRBV7-9 and TRBJ2-3, with D unresolved. V lost 1 base to trimming and J lost 0 bases, with 8 bases between them. Germline loops: CDR1 SEHNR, CDR2 FQNEAQ (reference sequence). The CDR3 sequence is 15 residues long. CDR3 protein: CASSLEITSTDTQYF. CDR3 nucleotide sequence: TGTGCCAGCAGCTTAGAGATTACTAGCACAGATACGCAGTATTTT.

This chain joins TRBV5-6 and TRBJ1-1; unclear D gene. Trimming removed 4 bases at V and 0 bases at J, with 4 bases between. Germline loops: CDR1 SGHDT, CDR2 YYEEEE. The CDR3 runs to 12 residues. CDR3 nucleotides: TGTGCCAGCAGCGGAATGAACACTGAAGCTTTCTTT. Amino acids: CASSGMNTEAFF.

The V call is TRBV19, the J call TRBJ2-2; D remains ambiguous. Germline V CDR1 and CDR2: LNHDA, SQIVND (reference sequence). V lost 8 bases and J 5 bases, leaving 6 bases between the germline ends. The CDR3 is 11 amino acids. This CDR3 reads CASGATGELFF. The CDR3 nucleotides are TGTGCCAGTGGAGCGACCGGGGAGCTGTTTTTT.

This chain joins TRBV28 and TRBJ2-7; 11 nucleotides line up with TRBD2. The CDR3 spans 16 residues. The J segment lost 1 base and the V segment lost 4 bases, leaving 6 bases of the junction unmatched. Germline V gene sequence: CDR1 MDHEN, CDR2 SYDVKM. In DNA, the CDR3 is TGTGCCAGCAGTTCCCTGACTAGCGGGGAGTCCTACGAGCAGTACTTC. Translation: CASSSLTSGESYEQYF.

The chain links TRBV30 to TRBJ2-3; D gene uncertain. V was pared by 4 bases and J by 2 bases, with 7 bases between. The CDR3 sequence is 12 residues long. CDR1 and CDR2 (germline): GTSNPN, SVGIG (reference sequence). The CDR3 reads CAWISSTDTQYF. The CDR3 DNA follows: TGTGCCTGGATCTCATCCACAGATACGCAGTATTTT.

The chain carries TRBV6-6 and TRBJ1-4; D is unresolved. The CDR3 contains 13 residues. The germline V and J ends were trimmed by 4 bases and 8 bases, with 11 bases remaining between them. CDR1 and CDR2 (germline): MNHNY, SVGAGI (reference sequence). The CDR3: CASSSLEKEKLFF. CDR3 nucleotide sequence: TGTGCCAGCAGTTCCCTCGAGAAAGAAAAACTGTTTTTT.

This clone was counted between two and nine times. This rearrangement joins TRBV18 to TRBJ1-2, with D tentatively TRBD1 (5 bases). Trimming pared 4 bases from V and 3 bases from J, leaving 9 bases between. This CDR3 region has 13 residues. Germline lookup yields CDR1 KGHSH and CDR2 LQKENI. In DNA, the CDR3 is TGTGCCAGCTCACTAGGGGCTGACTATGGCTACACCTTC. Amino acids: CASSLGADYGYTF.

The rearrangement uses TRBV15 and TRBJ2-1; 7 bases match TRBD2. The trim removed 4 bases at V and 8 bases at J, leaving 8 bases unmatched. Germline values: CDR1 LNHNV, CDR2 YYDKDF (reference sequence). The CDR3 length is 14 residues. The DNA of the CDR3 is TGTGCCACCAGCAAGACACTAGCGTGGGATGAGCAGTTCTTC. As protein: CATSKTLAWDEQFF.

The chain recombines TRBV30 with TRBJ2-2, with D tentatively TRBD1 (6 bases). The V gene lost 3 bases and the J gene lost 1 base, with 18 bases spanning the gap. The CDR3 consists of 17 residues. CDR1 and CDR2 (germline): GTSNPN, SVGIG (reference sequence). CDR3 sequence (DNA): TGTGCCTGGAGCTCGCCGTATGTGACAGGGAACACCGGGGAGCTGTTTTTT. This translates into CAWSSPYVTGNTGELFF.

This chain connects TRBV5-6 to TRBJ1-2; TRBD1 matches 10 bases. Germline V gene lookup returns CDR1 SGHDT and CDR2 YYEEEE. This CDR3 region has 16 residues. Germline trimming cut 2 bases from V and 0 bases from J; bases unmatched to any gene: 4. CDR3 protein: CASSFRQGASNYGYTF. CDR3 nucleotide sequence: TGTGCCAGCAGCTTCAGACAGGGGGCGTCTAACTATGGCTACACCTTC.

V usage is TRBV5-8 and J usage is TRBJ2-3, with 10 bases fitting TRBD1. This CDR3 contains 14 residues. The J segment lost 3 bases and the V segment lost 4 bases, leaving 2 bases of the junction unmatched. CDR1 is SGHTS and CDR2 is YDEGEE in the germline V gene. CDR3 DNA: TGTGCCAGCAGCCCGGGACAGGGGACAGATACGCAGTATTTT. It translates to CASSPGQGTDTQYF.

The chain couples TRBV30 to TRBJ2-5; TRBD1 agrees at 12 bases. Germline loops: CDR1 GTSNPN, CDR2 SVGIG (reference sequence). With 3 bases clipped from V and 5 bases from J, the junction kept 7 bases outside the gene matches. CDR3 length: 15 amino acids. The CDR3 is CAWRTGTGGAETQYF. The CDR3 DNA reads as TGTGCCTGGAGAACCGGGACAGGGGGCGCTGAGACCCAGTACTTC.

The chain recombines TRBV28 with TRBJ2-6, with 10 bases identical to TRBD1. The CDR3 runs 19 residues. J gave up 3 bases and V 4 bases, and 12 bases lay outside the gene matches. Germline CDR1 MDHEN, CDR2 SYDVKM. CDR3 sequence: CASSSTRRQGAYGANVLTF. CDR3 DNA sequence: TGTGCCAGCAGTTCAACCCGGCGACAGGGGGCTTATGGGGCCAACGTCCTGACTTTC.

This clone was observed a handful of times. CDR3 region: CASSRQGGTNTEAFF. For the CDR3, the DNA is TGTGCCAGCAGCCGACAGGGGGGAACGAACACTGAAGCTTTCTTT. V gene TRBV7-9 combines with J gene TRBJ1-1, with 9 bases that match TRBD1. CDR1 is SEHNR, CDR2 FQNEAQ, per germline (reference sequence). This CDR3 is built from 15 residues. Unmatched junction bases numbered 5, after V lost 5 bases and J lost 1 base.

The genes are TRBV11-3 and TRBJ2-1, with D perhaps matching TRBD2 (6 bases). Trimming removed 0 bases from V and 12 bases from J, with 21 bases in between. The CDR3 loop spans 16 amino acids. CDR1 and CDR2 from the germline V gene are SGHNT and YENEEA. CDR3 in DNA: TGTGCCAGCAGCTTAGATGGTCAGACTCACGGGACTCGGCAGTTCTTC. Translation: CASSLDGQTHGTRQFF.